The present entry profiles one T cell receptor (beta chain) with its context. Its antigen remains unidentified. Sample-barcoded 5' priming and a J-beta primer mix drove a second PCR of about 7 to 12 cycles. TCRdb itself ran the 5' RACE reads through MiXCR, one entry per CDR3 protein. The repertoire holds 700,000 or so distinct CDR3 sequences, with 35% to 50% as singletons. This sample was taken from a study of blood T cells in healthy people across ages. Findings and caveats of the study: A strong correlation was found between TCR beta diversity and the percentage of naive T cells. There were more naive CD4+ cells and higher diversity in long-lived donors than in aged donors.

Germline V gene data show CDR1 as DFQATT and CDR2 as SNEGSKA (reference sequence). CDR3 size: 14 residues. After removal of 3 bases from V and 3 bases from J, the junction contained 2 bases not matched to a gene. The sequencing input was blood. The TCR sequence derives from an elderly man in good health. This chain links TRBV20-1 with TRBJ2-1; 10 positions match TRBD2. DNA for the CDR3: TGCAGTGCTAGGAGGACTAGCGGCTACAATGAGCAGTTCTTC. Its translation is CSARRTSGYNEQFF.